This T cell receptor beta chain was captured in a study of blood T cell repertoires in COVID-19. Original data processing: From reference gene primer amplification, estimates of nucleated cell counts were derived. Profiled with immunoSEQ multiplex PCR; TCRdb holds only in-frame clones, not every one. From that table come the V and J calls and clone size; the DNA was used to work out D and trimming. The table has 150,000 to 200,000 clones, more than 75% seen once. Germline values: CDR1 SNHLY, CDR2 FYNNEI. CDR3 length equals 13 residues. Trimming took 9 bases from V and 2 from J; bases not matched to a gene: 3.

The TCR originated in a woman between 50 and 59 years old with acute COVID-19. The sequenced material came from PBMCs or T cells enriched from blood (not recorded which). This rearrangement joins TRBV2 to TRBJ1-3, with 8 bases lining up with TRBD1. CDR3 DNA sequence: TGTGCCAGGACGGACAGGGCTGGAAACACCATATATTTT. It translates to CARTDRAGNTIYF.